This T cell receptor beta chain comes out of a study of shared T cell receptors in the human thymus. TCRdb's table, derived via immunoSEQ multiplex PCR, lists solely in-frame clones and lacks some. The table shows roughly 700,000 clones, with around 87% occurring only once. The germline gives CDR1 SGHTS, CDR2 YDEGEE. The CDR3 is 16 amino acids. V dropped 3 bases and J dropped 7; count of bases not matched to a gene: 12. The sample also formed part of further work on human thymus T cells. From that study: The study used thymus tissue resected during corrective heart surgery. Repertoires sampled from thymus and blood appeared biased in V and J gene usage. Among unrelated individuals, related research reported thymic repertoires that overlapped highly.

The TCR sequence derives from a boy in the first two years of life with a congenital heart defect. This sequence joins TRBV5-8 and TRBJ2-7; 11 bases align to TRBD2. The specimen sequenced was thymocytes. The CDR3 is CASSSPRLAGLTEQYF. CDR3 nucleotides: TGTGCCAGCAGCTCCCCTCGACTAGCGGGATTGACAGAGCAGTACTTC.